What follows are 29 T cell receptor beta chains derived from one specimen sequenced in a study of technical replicates of blood from a few donors. Only in-frame clones appear in the TCRdb table, and some are missing; sequencing was by immunoSEQ multiplex PCR. This sample has around 98,000 clones, with nearly 97% found just once. What was sequenced was T cells isolated from PBMCs. All receptors derive from a human donor in good health.

This chain joins TRBV19 and TRBJ1-1, with D possibly TRBD1 on 5 matching bases. CDR1 is LNHDA, CDR2 SQIVND, per germline (reference sequence). The length of the CDR3 is 15 residues. V lost 7 bases and J lost 3, with 18 bases in between. The CDR3 loop reads CASKARGDGDTEAFF. CDR3 coding DNA: TGTGCCAGTAAGGCTCGGGGGGACGGAGACACTGAAGCTTTCTTT.

The chain links TRBV18 to TRBJ1-2; D might be TRBD1 (6 bases). The V end was cut by 5 bases, the J end by 2 bases, with 9 bases between. This CDR3 has 13 amino acids. CDR1 and CDR2 (germline): KGHSH, LQKENI. CDR3 in DNA: TGTGCCAGCTCAGACCAGGGGAACTATGGCTACACCTTC. Encoded protein: CASSDQGNYGYTF.

The rearrangement joins TRBV6-1 to TRBJ2-5, with 7 bases aligning to TRBD2. V gave up 1 base and J gave up 5 bases; unmatched junction bases: 10. This CDR3 has 16 amino acids. Per the germline V gene, CDR1 is MNHNS and CDR2 is SASEGT. In nucleotides, the CDR3 is TGTGCCAGCAGTGAAGAAAGTGGGGAGGGGCCGGAGACCCAGTACTTC. This translates into CASSEESGEGPETQYF.

The chain carries TRBV5-1 and TRBJ1-6; D possibly corresponds to TRBD1 (5 bases). Trimming took 0 bases from V and 7 from J, leaving 14 bases between them. The germline V gene has CDR1 SGHRS and CDR2 YFSETQ. The CDR3 sequence is 16 residues long. CDR3 sequence (DNA): TGCGCCAGCAGCTTGGTGGCAGGGTTGGTGAATTCACCCCTCCACTTT. Its translation is CASSLVAGLVNSPLHF.

The CDR3 coding sequence is TGTGCCAGCTCACCAGCCGGGACAGTGTATAGCAATCAGCCCCAGCATTTT. It yields the protein CASSPAGTVYSNQPQHF. The gene calls are TRBV18 and TRBJ1-5; TRBD1 matches 7 bases. The V segment lost 2 bases and the J segment 0 bases; nucleotides outside the gene matches: 7. This CDR3 is built from 17 residues. CDR1 is KGHSH, CDR2 LQKENI, per germline. Full variable domain (outside the CDR3, taken from reference TRBV18 and TRBJ1-5): NAGVMQNPRHLVRRRGQEARLRCSPMKGHSHVYWYRQLPEEGLKFMVYLQKENIIDESGMPKERFSAEFPKEGPSILRIQQVVRGDSAAYFCASSPAGTVYSNQPQHFGDGTRLSIL.

V and J are TRBV2 and TRBJ2-2, with D unclear. The CDR3 is 12 amino acids. Germline CDR1 is SNHLY and CDR2 is FYNNEI. The V gene lost 5 bases and the J gene lost 5 bases, with 6 bases spanning the gap. The CDR3 loop reads CASSLYTGELFF. As DNA, the CDR3 is TGTGCCAGCAGTTTATATACCGGGGAGCTGTTTTTT.

V is TRBV2 and J is TRBJ2-7, with D unclear. The germline V gene has CDR1 SNHLY and CDR2 FYNNEI. This CDR3 is built from 12 residues. V was cut by 2 bases and J by 3 bases, with 5 bases left in between. CDR3 nucleotide sequence: TGTGCCAGCAGTGAAACCTACTACGAGCAGTACTTC. The encoded protein is CASSETYYEQYF.

This rearrangement joins TRBV28 to TRBJ1-6, with D tentatively TRBD1 (6 bases). This CDR3 contains 17 residues. V lost 6 bases and J lost 4, with 19 bases in between. Germline CDR1 MDHEN, CDR2 SYDVKM. Here the CDR3 reads CASSLTGTRYYNSPLHF. CDR3 nucleotides: TGTGCCAGCAGCCTTACGGGGACACGCTATTATAATTCACCCCTCCACTTT.

This rearrangement joins TRBV5-4 to TRBJ1-2; D is unclear. Germline CDR1 reads SGHNT; CDR2 reads YYREEE (reference sequence). CDR3 length: 12 amino acids. V was pared by 0 bases and J by 8 bases, with 8 bases between. CDR3 nucleotides: TGTGCCAGCAGCTTGGAAGTACGGGGCTACACCTTC. As protein: CASSLEVRGYTF. The full variable domain, rest sourced from reference TRBV5-4 and TRBJ1-2, is ETGVTQSPTHLIKTRGQQVTLRCSSQSGHNTVSWYQQALGQGPQFIFQYYREEENGRGNFPPRFSGLQFPNYSSELNVNALELDDSALYLCASSLEVRGYTFGSGTRLTVV.

V gene TRBV5-5 combines with J gene TRBJ2-5, with D perhaps matching TRBD1 (6 bases). Germline CDR1 reads SGHKS; CDR2 reads YYEKEE (reference sequence). Deletions cut 5 bases from V and 13 bases from J, with 21 bases between. This CDR3 is 13 amino acids long. The chain's CDR3 is CASSLGSRTAMYF. In DNA, the CDR3 is TGTGCCAGCAGTCTGGGGTCGAGGACAGCGATGTACTTC.

The chain recombines TRBV5-6 with TRBJ1-2, with TRBD1 identical over 12 bases. The CDR3 contains 16 residues. CDR1 and CDR2 (germline): SGHDT, YYEEEE. V dropped 5 bases and J dropped 0; count of bases not matched to a gene: 5. CDR3 coding DNA: TGTGCCAGCAGGTTCGGGACAGGGGGCACTAACTATGGCTACACCTTC. It codes for CASRFGTGGTNYGYTF.

This chain links TRBV11-2 with TRBJ2-3; 11 nucleotides agree with TRBD2. Germline V CDR1 and CDR2: SGHAT, FQNNGV. The CDR3 length is 18 residues. V dropped 5 bases and J dropped 2; count of bases not matched to a gene: 12. CDR3 bases: TGTGCCAGCAGCGGCGGCACTAGCGGGAGCTATCCCACAGATACGCAGTATTTT. It codes for CASSGGTSGSYPTDTQYF. Combining the CDR3 with reference TRBV11-2 and TRBJ2-3 gives the whole variable domain EAGVAQSPRYKIIEKRQSVAFWCNPISGHATLYWYQQILGQGPKLLIQFQNNGVVDDSQLPKDRFSAERLKGVDSTLKIQPAKLEDSAVYLCASSGGTSGSYPTDTQYFGPGTRLTVL.

The V and J genes are TRBV4-1 and TRBJ1-2, with D possibly matching TRBD1 (5 bases). The CDR3 is made up of 16 amino acids. Trimming removed 3 bases from V and 6 bases from J, with 20 bases in between. CDR1 MGHRA and CDR2 YSYEKL come from the germline V gene. The CDR3 DNA is TGCGCCAGCAGCCAGGGGGGGGGTCGGGCCCCGGATGGCTACACCTTC. Translating it yields CASSQGGGRAPDGYTF.

The chain uses TRBV27 and TRBJ2-7, with 8 bases fitting TRBD2. Germline V lookup: CDR1 MNHEY, CDR2 SMNVEV (reference sequence). Losses at the gene ends were 6 bases for V and 3 bases for J; bases not matched to a gene: 10. This CDR3 comprises 15 residues. The CDR3 nucleotides are TGTGCCAGCAGCCGAACGTCCAGCGGGAGCTACGAGCAGTACTTC. Translated: CASSRTSSGSYEQYF.

The chain couples TRBV2 to TRBJ2-2; weak D call: TRBD1 (5 bases). The CDR3 sequence is 14 residues long. Germline V gene sequence: CDR1 SNHLY, CDR2 FYNNEI. V lost 2 bases and J lost 6, with 10 bases in between. CDR3 nucleotide sequence: TGTGCCAGCAGTGAAAGGAGACAGTCCGGGGAGCTGTTTTTT. Translation gives CASSERRQSGELFF.

The J gene is TRBJ2-3, the V gene TRBV7-9; TRBD2 matches at 11 bases. V shed 1 base, J shed 3 bases, and the junction held 12 bases outside the gene matches. The germline V gene has CDR1 SEHNR and CDR2 FQNEAQ (reference sequence). CDR3 length: 19 amino acids. The CDR3 nucleotides read TGTGCCAGCAGCTTAGTATGGGCCAGGCTAGCGGGGGGTACAGATACGCAGTATTTT. Protein product: CASSLVWARLAGGTDTQYF.

The chain uses TRBV30 and TRBJ2-1; no reliable D call. Per germline, CDR1 GTSNPN and CDR2 SVGIG (reference sequence). V was trimmed by 2 bases and J by 10 bases, leaving 9 bases between them. This CDR3 has 11 amino acids. CDR3 amino acids: CAWSQGAEQFF. DNA for the CDR3: TGTGCCTGGAGTCAAGGAGCGGAGCAGTTCTTC.

This clone is a singleton in its sample. The chain links TRBV7-9 to TRBJ2-7, with 13 bases aligning to TRBD2. The V and J ends lost 3 bases and 4 bases, in that order; junction bases with no gene match: 3. Germline V gives CDR1 SEHNR, CDR2 FQNEAQ (reference sequence). The CDR3 contains 15 residues. DNA of the CDR3: TGTGCCAGCAGCTTCAGGACTAGCGGGAGTTACGAGCAGTACTTC. Translating it yields CASSFRTSGSYEQYF.

V gene TRBV30 combines with J gene TRBJ1-2; maybe TRBD1 (5 bases). CDR1 and CDR2 from the germline V gene are GTSNPN and SVGIG (reference sequence). The CDR3 contains 13 residues. Trimming removed 5 bases at V and 8 bases at J, with 18 bases between. The CDR3: CAWGKTDSKGYTF. The CDR3 DNA sequence: TGTGCCTGGGGTAAAACTGACAGTAAGGGCTACACCTTC.

The chain uses TRBV11-2 and TRBJ1-2; no firm D call. CDR1 is SGHAT, CDR2 FQNNGV, per germline. The CDR3 contains 14 residues. The V and J ends lost 6 bases and 6 bases respectively, with 17 bases between them. The CDR3 protein is CASRRLGLGNGYTF. Here the CDR3 DNA reads TGTGCCAGCAGACGGCTGGGCTTGGGCAATGGCTACACCTTC.

This rearrangement joins TRBV29-1 to TRBJ2-5, with 12 bases identical to TRBD2. Trimming removed 4 bases from V and 5 bases from J; junction bases left unmatched: 5. CDR1 is SQVTM, CDR2 ANQGSEA, per germline. The CDR3 runs to 14 residues. The CDR3 reads CSVVLTSGSETQYF. The CDR3 DNA sequence: TGCAGCGTTGTTTTGACTAGCGGGAGCGAGACCCAGTACTTC. The variable domain in full, with the rest retrieved from reference TRBV29-1 and TRBJ2-5, is SAVISQKPSRDICQRGTSLTIQCQVDSQVTMMFWYRQQPGQSLTLIATANQGSEATYESGFVIDKFPISRPNLTFSTLTVSNMSPEDSSIYLCSVVLTSGSETQYFGPGTRLLVL.

This chain links TRBV6-5 with TRBJ1-1; no reliable D call. V shed 0 bases and J shed 6 bases, with 8 bases lying between them. Germline V gives CDR1 MNHEY, CDR2 SVGAGI. CDR3 size: 13 residues. CDR3 in DNA: TGTGCCAGCAGTTACTCAATAAGAGCTGAAGCTTTCTTT. Translating it yields CASSYSIRAEAFF.

The chain carries TRBV7-2 and TRBJ2-2; a possible D gene is TRBD2 (6 bases). This CDR3 comprises 15 residues. With 5 bases removed from V and 6 bases from J, the gap between germline ends came to 16 bases. Germline CDR1 is SGHTA and CDR2 is FQGNSA. CDR3 sequence reads: CASSLGVGSPGELFF. The CDR3 bases are TGTGCCAGCAGCCTGGGTGTCGGGAGTCCCGGGGAGCTGTTTTTT.

The chain couples TRBV7-9 to TRBJ1-2, with D perhaps matching TRBD1 (6 bases). From germline, CDR1 is SEHNR and CDR2 FQNEAQ (reference sequence). The CDR3 sequence is 12 residues long. Trimming cost V 3 bases and J 8 bases, with 10 bases left between them. CDR3 nucleotide sequence: TGTGCCAGCAGCTTGGACAGATGGGGCTACACCTTC. Its translation is CASSLDRWGYTF.

The V gene is TRBV7-2, the J gene TRBJ1-2, with 12 bases matching TRBD1. Germline lookup yields CDR1 SGHTA and CDR2 FQGNSA. Trimming at V came to 1 base and at J to 0 bases, leaving 3 bases not matched to a gene. This CDR3 spans 17 amino acids. The CDR3 loop is CASSLEGQGAANYGYTF. In DNA form, the CDR3 reads TGTGCCAGCAGCTTAGAGGGACAGGGGGCTGCTAACTATGGCTACACCTTC.

This clone was recorded once. This sequence joins TRBV9 and TRBJ1-2; TRBD1 is a possible D gene (6 bases). The germline V gene encodes CDR1 SGDLS and CDR2 YYNGEE. V gave up 0 bases and J gave up 7 bases, with 19 bases separating them. This CDR3 comprises 16 residues. Here the CDR3 reads CASSVVMGQTGSGYTF. CDR3 nucleotides: TGTGCCAGCAGCGTAGTTATGGGGCAAACAGGGTCTGGCTACACCTTC.

This sequence joins TRBV29-1 and TRBJ1-1; D possibly corresponds to TRBD1 (5 bases). The germline V gene has CDR1 SQVTM and CDR2 ANQGSEA. There are 11 residues in the CDR3. V was cut by 6 bases and J by 5 bases, with 10 bases left in between. The CDR3 DNA follows: TGCAGCGTCCAGGGAGGGACTGAAGCTTTCTTT. Protein sequence: CSVQGGTEAFF.

J is TRBJ2-1 and V is TRBV5-1, with D possibly being TRBD2 (5 bases). Germline-derived CDR1 and CDR2 are SGHRS and YFSETQ. The V end was cut by 0 bases, the J end by 3 bases, with 7 bases between. This CDR3 contains 14 residues. CDR3 amino acids: CASSLVRGYNEQFF. The CDR3 DNA follows: TGCGCCAGCAGCTTGGTACGGGGCTACAATGAGCAGTTCTTC. Full variable domain (rest looked up from reference TRBV5-1 and TRBJ2-1): KAGVTQTPRYLIKTRGQQVTLSCSPISGHRSVSWYQQTPGQGLQFLFEYFSETQRNKGNFPGRFSGRQFSNSRSEMNVSTLELGDSALYLCASSLVRGYNEQFFGPGTRLTVL.

The chain is built from TRBV18 and TRBJ1-2; 9 bases agree with TRBD1. After removal of 10 bases from V and 3 bases from J, the junction contained 9 bases not matched to a gene. The CDR3 has 14 residues. Germline V gives CDR1 KGHSH, CDR2 LQKENI. The CDR3 region is CATYSWTGDYGYTF. CDR3 bases: TGTGCCACCTATTCCTGGACAGGGGACTATGGCTACACCTTC.